Included here is one T cell receptor beta chain sequence, with context. The data originate from a study of Ad26.COV2.S vaccination and SARS-CoV-2 variants. Whole-study context: The study gave Ad26.COV2.S intramuscularly, once or twice 56 days apart.

This sample's treatment: around 19 received Ad26.COV2.S at low or high dose, single or two shots; 5 received placebo; per-sample allocation not given. Day 63 following the first vaccine or placebo injection was when the samples were taken. Between the trimmed V and J ends, which lost 2 bases and 7 bases, there was a span of 12 bases. The CDR3 loop spans 13 amino acids. Germline lookup yields CDR1 SQVTM and CDR2 ANQGSEA. Clones were sequenced by immunoSEQ multiplex PCR, and TCRdb holds only the in-frame ones, with some missing. Among approximately 280,000 clones listed, over 75% were seen once. This receptor was obtained from a person between 18 and 59 years old who received the Ad26.COV2.S COVID-19 vaccine or a placebo. The sequencing here drew on peripheral blood, taken in a trial of Ad26.COV2.S vaccine versus placebo. V and J are TRBV29-1 and TRBJ2-1; TRBD1 might be the D (7 bases). The CDR3 DNA follows: TGCAGCGTTGAACAGGGGGGATGGAATGAGCAGTTCTTC. Translating gives CSVEQGGWNEQFF.